What follows are 19 T cell receptor beta chains derived from one specimen sequenced in a study of T cell responses to AZD1222 COVID-19 vaccine. Clones were read by immunoSEQ multiplex PCR, and TCRdb kept only the in-frame ones, dropping some. This sample has 85,000 to 130,000 clones, with 75% to 90% found just once. The input for sequencing was peripheral blood, taken on day 0 of AZD1222 vaccination. These receptors were collected from an adult in good health.

CDR3 nucleotides: TGTGCCAGCAGTTACTCGACTGGTTATGGCTACACCTTC. This translates into CASSYSTGYGYTF. V usage is TRBV6-5 and J usage is TRBJ1-2; D remains unclear. Deletions cut 0 bases from V and 5 bases from J, with 7 bases between. The germline V gene encodes CDR1 MNHEY and CDR2 SVGAGI. The CDR3 is 13 residues long.

This rearrangement joins TRBV7-8 to TRBJ1-6; the D gene is possibly TRBD1 (6 bases). The CDR3 is 15 residues long. Germline V gives CDR1 SGHVS, CDR2 FQNEAQ. The V gene lost 5 bases and the J gene lost 8 bases, with 16 bases spanning the gap. The CDR3 DNA reads as TGTGCCAGCAGCATCTTCACAGGGTTAGATTCACCCCTCCACTTT. This encodes CASSIFTGLDSPLHF. The variable domain in full, completed from reference TRBV7-8 and TRBJ1-6, reads GAGVSQSPRYKVAKRGQDVALRCDPISGHVSLFWYQQALGQGPEFLTYFQNEAQLDKSGLPSDRFFAERPEGSVSTLKIQRTQQEDSAVYLCASSIFTGLDSPLHFGNGTRLTVT.

Comment on this clone: This CDR3 is also generated by other DNA sequences in the sample. This rearrangement joins TRBV7-9 to TRBJ1-4, with no clear D. CDR1 SEHNR and CDR2 FQNEAQ come from the germline V gene (reference sequence). The CDR3 is made up of 15 amino acids. Trimming took 5 bases from V and 0 from J, leaving 10 bases between them. Here the CDR3 reads CASSPIGTTNEKLFF. In nucleotides, the CDR3 is TGTGCCAGCAGCCCTATCGGAACAACTAATGAAAAACTGTTTTTT. Variable domain in full (rest from reference TRBV7-9 and TRBJ1-4): DTGVSQNPRHKITKRGQNVTFRCDPISEHNRLYWYRQTLGQGPEFLTYFQNEAQLEKSRLLSDRFSAERPKGSFSTLEIQRTEQGDSAMYLCASSPIGTTNEKLFFGSGTQLSVL.

On this clone itself: Other DNA sequences of this sample code for an identical CDR3. The rearrangement joins TRBV5-1 to TRBJ1-1; 9 bases map to TRBD1. The V gene end was trimmed by 0 bases and the J gene end by 2 bases; junction bases not matched to a gene: 2. The germline V gene has CDR1 SGHRS and CDR2 YFSETQ. The length of the CDR3 is 15 residues. The DNA of the CDR3 is TGCGCCAGCAGCTTGGGACAGGGGGTCAACACTGAAGCTTTCTTT. Translating gives CASSLGQGVNTEAFF.

CDR3: CASSLDGGRLGGYTF. The CDR3 DNA is TGTGCCAGCAGCTTAGACGGAGGACGGCTCGGGGGCTACACCTTC. J is TRBJ1-2 and V is TRBV11-2, with D unclear. Germline loops: CDR1 SGHAT, CDR2 FQNNGV. CDR3 length: 15 residues. V was pared by 0 bases and J by 8 bases, with 16 bases between.

The chain combines TRBV18 with TRBJ2-1, with D possibly being TRBD2 (5 bases). The CDR3 is 17 residues long. V was clipped by 2 bases and J by 2 bases, with 16 bases between them. Germline V lookup: CDR1 KGHSH, CDR2 LQKENI. The CDR3: CASSPDGLKGAYNEQFF. CDR3 DNA: TGTGCCAGCTCACCAGACGGTTTGAAGGGAGCCTACAATGAGCAGTTCTTC.

This chain uses TRBV11-2 with TRBJ2-1, with 11 bases matching TRBD1. The length of the CDR3 is 14 residues. Germline V gene data show CDR1 as SGHAT and CDR2 as FQNNGV. J was trimmed by 11 bases and V by 5 bases; bases with no gene match: 8. Here the CDR3 reads CASSLGQGAIKQFF. The CDR3, as DNA: TGTGCCAGCAGCCTCGGACAGGGGGCGATTAAGCAGTTCTTC. Full variable domain (missing parts from reference TRBV11-2 and TRBJ2-1): EAGVAQSPRYKIIEKRQSVAFWCNPISGHATLYWYQQILGQGPKLLIQFQNNGVVDDSQLPKDRFSAERLKGVDSTLKIQPAKLEDSAVYLCASSLGQGAIKQFFGPGTRLTVL.

The chain uses TRBV10-3 and TRBJ2-1, with 10 bases fitting TRBD2. With 8 bases clipped from V and 4 bases from J, the junction kept 8 bases outside the gene matches. This CDR3 contains 15 residues. Germline V CDR1 and CDR2: ENHRY, SYGVKD. As DNA, the CDR3 is TGTGCCATCGGTAGAGCGGGAGGGGAATACAATGAGCAGTTCTTC. Its translation is CAIGRAGGEYNEQFF.

The chain uses TRBV6-5 and TRBJ2-1; the D is unclear. Germline CDR1 MNHEY, CDR2 SVGAGI. Trimming removed 6 bases at V and 8 bases at J, with 8 bases between. The CDR3 length is 11 residues. CDR3 protein: CASSSDYEQFF. The CDR3 DNA reads TGTGCCAGCAGCTCAGATTATGAGCAGTTCTTC.

The rearrangement links TRBV30 to TRBJ2-7; 10 bases match TRBD1. J lost 6 bases, V lost 2 bases, and 4 bases had no gene match. Germline lookup yields CDR1 GTSNPN and CDR2 SVGIG (reference sequence). The CDR3 is made up of 13 amino acids. The CDR3 sequence is CAWSLTGGGEQYF. The CDR3 DNA reads TGTGCCTGGAGTCTGACAGGGGGCGGCGAGCAGTACTTC.

V usage is TRBV6-5 and J usage is TRBJ1-5, with 11 positions matching TRBD1. The CDR3 consists of 15 residues. Trimming cost V 4 bases and J 4 bases; bases outside gene matches: 3. CDR1 and CDR2 (germline): MNHEY, SVGAGI. The CDR3: CASSFGTGGNQPQHF. The CDR3 DNA reads TGTGCCAGCAGTTTCGGGACAGGGGGAAATCAGCCCCAGCATTTT.

The chain is built from TRBV14 and TRBJ2-1; weak D call: TRBD1 (6 bases). CDR3 length: 12 residues. The V gene lost 4 bases and the J gene lost 9 bases, with 10 bases spanning the gap. Germline CDR1 SGHDN, CDR2 FVKESK. This CDR3 is CASSPQGIEQFF. The CDR3 DNA follows: TGTGCCAGCAGCCCTCAGGGGATTGAGCAGTTCTTC.

This clone was observed a single time. The chain combines TRBV19 with TRBJ2-3; 7 bases are a match to TRBD1. The CDR3 has 16 amino acids. Germline CDR1 reads LNHDA; CDR2 reads SQIVND (reference sequence). After removal of 2 bases from V and 4 bases from J, the junction contained 9 bases not matched to a gene. The CDR3 nucleotides read TGTGCCAGTAGTATAAGGCGGACAGGCGGTTCAGATACGCAGTATTTT. This translates into CASSIRRTGGSDTQYF.

The chain uses TRBV29-1 and TRBJ2-7; D is perhaps TRBD1 (6 bases). The CDR3 length is 12 residues. Germline lookup yields CDR1 SQVTM and CDR2 ANQGSEA. V shed 6 bases and J shed 3 bases, with 12 bases lying between them. The CDR3 loop is CSVRTEYYEQYF. The CDR3 DNA reads TGCAGCGTGAGGACAGAATACTACGAGCAGTACTTC.

J is TRBJ1-1 and V is TRBV30, with D uncertain. This CDR3 spans 13 amino acids. Germline CDR1 is GTSNPN and CDR2 is SVGIG (reference sequence). Trimming took 4 bases from V and 4 from J, leaving 13 bases between them. CDR3 in DNA: TGTGCCTGGACCACTCCAGGAGGCACTGAAGCTTTCTTT. This encodes CAWTTPGGTEAFF. Using reference TRBV30 and TRBJ1-1 for the parts outside the CDR3, the full variable domain is SQTIHQWPATLVQPVGSPLSLECTVEGTSNPNLYWYRQAAGRGLQLLFYSVGIGQISSEVPQNLSASRPQDRQFILSSKKLLLSDSGFYLCAWTTPGGTEAFFGQGTRLTVV.

This rearrangement joins TRBV19 to TRBJ2-1; TRBD2 might be the D (5 bases). There are 15 residues in the CDR3. Germline V lookup: CDR1 LNHDA, CDR2 SQIVND (reference sequence). Trimming left V 4 bases short and J 7 bases short, with 17 bases between. CDR3 sequence (DNA): TGTGCCAGTAGTAAACGAGGGAGCATAACGAATGAGCAGTTCTTC. It encodes CASSKRGSITNEQFF.

V usage is TRBV7-2 and J usage is TRBJ1-2; D gene uncertain. The CDR3 consists of 15 residues. Germline V gives CDR1 SGHTA, CDR2 FQGNSA. The ends were cut back, 3 bases at V and 8 bases at J, with 19 bases in the middle. The CDR3 reads CASSLAGRTVVGYTF. The CDR3 DNA reads as TGTGCCAGCAGCTTGGCTGGGCGGACCGTGGTGGGCTACACCTTC.

This clone has just one count. The chain joins TRBV2 to TRBJ2-7, with D possibly TRBD2 on 5 matching bases. Trimming left V 6 bases short and J 3 bases short, with 9 bases between. Germline CDR1 and CDR2: SNHLY and FYNNEI. This CDR3 has 12 amino acids. CDR3 sequence (DNA): TGTGCCAGCAGGCGACGGGACTACGAGCAGTACTTC. Protein product: CASRRRDYEQYF.

The chain uses TRBV11-1 and TRBJ2-1; D is undetermined. Trimming removed 4 bases from V and 12 bases from J, with 16 bases in between. This CDR3 contains 13 residues. The germline V gene has CDR1 SGHAT and CDR2 FQDESV (reference sequence). The CDR3 sequence: CASSSGPFAGQFF. The CDR3 nucleotides read TGTGCCAGCAGCTCAGGACCCTTTGCAGGGCAGTTCTTC.